These 24 T cell receptor beta chains were sequenced from one sample in a study of blood T cells in healthy people across ages. The authors ran a second PCR of roughly 6 to 12 cycles using a sample-barcoded 5' primer and a J-beta primer mix. Each CDR3 protein gets one entry after TCRdb re-called the 5' RACE reads with MiXCR. Of 1.5 million to 2 million distinct CDR3 sequences listed, 28% are singletons. Sequencing was done on a sample of blood. These receptor sequences come from a woman in her twenties or thirties in good health.

The chain combines TRBV7-2 with TRBJ2-1; 9 positions agree with TRBD2. V lost 5 bases, J lost 3 bases, and 8 bases stayed unmatched. CDR1 and CDR2 from the germline V gene are SGHTA and FQGNSA. The CDR3 has 16 amino acids. Here the CDR3 DNA reads TGTGCCAGCAGCGTTTCCCATAGCGGGAGCTACAATGAGCAGTTCTTC. It specifies CASSVSHSGSYNEQFF.

About this clonotype itself: This CDR3 is missing its conserved last phenylalanine or tryptophan, likely due to a read error. The J gene is TRBJ2-5, the V gene TRBV10-3; tentative D call: TRBD2 (5 bases). Germline values: CDR1 ENHRY, CDR2 SYGVKD. This CDR3 has 15 residues. CDR3 sequence: CATSVSSGPLREQYL. DNA of the CDR3: TGTGCCACCAGTGTTTCTTCAGGACCCCTAAGGGAGCAGTACTTA.

The chain links TRBV7-2 to TRBJ1-1; no clear D gene. This CDR3 contains 15 residues. V dropped 1 base and J dropped 3 bases, with 12 bases sitting between them. Germline-derived CDR1 and CDR2 are SGHTA and FQGNSA. The DNA of the CDR3 is TGTGCCAGCAGCTTAGGGGATCGTTTTTACACTGAAGCTTTCTTT. Translation: CASSLGDRFYTEAFF. The complete variable domain, with remaining parts taken from reference TRBV7-2 and TRBJ1-1, reads GAGVSQSPSNKVTEKGKDVELRCDPISGHTALYWYRQSLGQGLEFLIYFQGNSAPDKSGLPSDRFSAERTGGSVSTLTIQRTQQEDSAVYLCASSLGDRFYTEAFFGQGTRLTVV.

This clonotype has only a few counts. The chain joins TRBV12-3 or TRBV12-4 to TRBJ1-6; tentative D call: TRBD1 (6 bases). The CDR3 is made up of 13 amino acids. V was cut by 5 bases and J by 9 bases, with 11 bases left in between. The CDR3 nucleotides read TGTGCCAGCAGTGGGGGCTGGAGTTCACCCCTCCACTTT. Its protein product is CASSGGWSSPLHF.

Here the CDR3 DNA reads TGTGCCAGCTCACCACCAGGCGGGGGCGGTTCACCCCTCCACTTT. It yields the protein CASSPPGGGGSPLHF. This chain connects TRBV18 to TRBJ1-6; TRBD1 might be the D (6 bases). The CDR3 is 15 residues long. Germline CDR1 is KGHSH and CDR2 is LQKENI. The V end lost 0 bases, the J end lost 9 bases, and 12 bases lay between the germline ends.

Ten or more counts support this clonotype. The V gene is TRBV12-5, the J gene TRBJ2-4, with D possibly matching TRBD2 (7 bases). V was trimmed by 6 bases and J by 2 bases, leaving 11 bases between them. The germline V gene encodes CDR1 LGHNT and CDR2 FRNRAP. CDR3 length: 14 residues. The CDR3 region is CASGDGGPKNIQYF. The CDR3, as DNA: TGTGCTAGTGGAGACGGGGGGCCCAAAAACATTCAGTACTTC.

The chain employs TRBV28 and TRBJ1-5, with 7 bases matching TRBD1. Looked up from germline, CDR1 is MDHEN and CDR2 is SYDVKM. V shed 6 bases and J 4 bases; nucleotides not matched to a gene: 6. The CDR3 is 14 residues long. CDR3 region: CASRQGRENQPQHF. For the CDR3, the DNA is TGTGCCAGCAGACAGGGGAGAGAGAATCAGCCCCAGCATTTT.

J is TRBJ2-4 and V is TRBV20-1, with 8 nucleotides matching TRBD2. Matching the DNA end better, TRBJ2-7 makes the J call doubtful. This CDR3 has 15 residues. Germline values: CDR1 DFQATT, CDR2 SNEGSKA (reference sequence). The CDR3 protein is CSAYGASGRYYEQYF. Written as DNA, the CDR3 is TGCAGTGCTTATGGGGCTAGCGGGCGCTACTACGAGCAGTACTTC.

This clonotype was detected ten times or more. V and J are TRBV29-1 and TRBJ2-7; 7 bases align to TRBD2. Germline-derived CDR1 and CDR2 are SQVTM and ANQGSEA. The CDR3 is 13 amino acids. With 2 bases clipped from V and 4 bases from J, the junction kept 5 bases outside the gene matches. CDR3 residues: CSVEWTRPYEQYF. The DNA for the CDR3 is TGCAGCGTTGAATGGACTAGACCATACGAGCAGTACTTC.

This clonotype was counted a single time. The chain recombines TRBV4-1 with TRBJ2-3; 7 bases line up with TRBD2. Germline assignment: CDR1 MGHRA and CDR2 YSYEKL. This CDR3 is 16 amino acids long. V gave up 0 bases and J gave up 2 bases; unmatched junction bases: 5. CDR3 sequence reads: CASSQDQRGDTDTQYF. CDR3 DNA: TGCGCCAGCAGCCAAGATCAGCGGGGTGACACAGATACGCAGTATTTT.

This clonotype was detected ten times or more. This rearrangement joins TRBV29-1 to TRBJ2-7, with D unresolved. The CDR3 contains 13 residues. Germline V gene data show CDR1 as SQVTM and CDR2 as ANQGSEA. The V gene lost 4 bases and the J gene lost 3 bases, with 13 bases spanning the gap. CDR3 bases: TGCAGCGTTGGGTTAGTATCGGGCTACGAGCAGTACTTC. This encodes CSVGLVSGYEQYF.

Points on this clonotype: With a much larger clone just one base away, this may be a read error. The V gene is TRBV7-2, the J gene TRBJ2-7; D gene ambiguous. The germline V gene encodes CDR1 SGHTA and CDR2 FQGNSA. The CDR3 is made up of 14 amino acids. V was pared by 4 bases and J by 1 base, with 11 bases between. In DNA form, the CDR3 reads TGTGCCAGCAGCTGTACCGACTTGTCCTACGAGCAGTACTTC. Protein product: CASSCTDLSYEQYF.

This clonotype has ten or more counts. This chain's CDR3 is CASSQRNDNEQFF. CDR3 nucleotide sequence: TGTGCCAGCAGCCAAAGAAATGACAATGAGCAGTTCTTC. V is TRBV7-3 and J is TRBJ2-1; D uncertain. The V gene lost 5 bases and the J gene lost 5 bases, with 10 bases spanning the gap. From germline, CDR1 is SGHTA and CDR2 FQGTGA. There are 13 residues in the CDR3.

This clonotype was detected many times. V and J are TRBV7-9 and TRBJ2-5, with 13 bases matching TRBD2. The CDR3 sequence is 19 residues long. Germline CDR1 and CDR2: SEHNR and FQNEAQ (reference sequence). The V and J ends lost 2 bases and 5 bases, in that order; junction bases with no gene match: 14. This CDR3 is CASSLFVLAGGTGLETQYF. The CDR3 DNA reads TGTGCCAGCAGCTTATTCGTACTAGCGGGAGGGACCGGTTTGGAGACCCAGTACTTC. Looking up the rest from reference TRBV7-9 and TRBJ2-5 gives the full variable domain: DTGVSQNPRHKITKRGQNVTFRCDPISEHNRLYWYRQTLGQGPEFLTYFQNEAQLEKSRLLSDRFSAERPKGSFSTLEIQRTEQGDSAMYLCASSLFVLAGGTGLETQYFGPGTRLLVL.

This clonotype was found a few times. The chain joins TRBV29-1 to TRBJ2-1, with unresolved D. V dropped 3 bases and J dropped 7 bases, with 10 bases sitting between them. The CDR3 covers 12 residues. Germline assignment: CDR1 SQVTM and CDR2 ANQGSEA. Written as DNA, the CDR3 is TGCAGCGTTGACAAGGGAAGGAATGAGCAGTTCTTC. Amino acid sequence: CSVDKGRNEQFF.

This clonotype appeared many times. This sequence joins TRBV20-1 and TRBJ2-1, with TRBD2 as a possible D gene (6 bases). Germline values: CDR1 DFQATT, CDR2 SNEGSKA (reference sequence). The V end was cut by 1 base, the J end by 8 bases, with 15 bases between. CDR3 length equals 14 residues. The CDR3, as DNA: TGCAGTGCTAGAGGACTAGGAAGAAGCGATGAGCAGTTCTTC. Translating gives CSARGLGRSDEQFF.

CDR3 sequence (DNA): TGTGCCACCAGTGAAGCGGGGGAAGGTACAGATACGCAGTATTTT. Translation: CATSEAGEGTDTQYF. The rearrangement links TRBV24-1 to TRBJ2-3; 8 bases are shared with TRBD2. The CDR3 spans 15 residues. V trimming: 4 bases; J trimming: 3 bases; junction bases outside the gene matches: 5. CDR1 is KGHDR, CDR2 SFDVKD, per germline.

In the case of this clonotype: One end of the junction fails to match germline, which may point to a read error. CDR3 DNA sequence: TGCAGTGTTGGGGGAGGCTACACTGGAGCTTTCTTT. Its translation is CSVGGGYTGAFF. The V gene is TRBV20-1, the J gene TRBJ1-1; D is possibly TRBD1 (5 bases). CDR1 DFQATT and CDR2 SNEGSKA come from the germline V gene (reference sequence). This CDR3 spans 12 amino acids.

The V gene is TRBV19, the J gene TRBJ1-1; D is ambiguous. Germline CDR1 and CDR2: LNHDA and SQIVND (reference sequence). Trimming took off 3 bases at V and 3 bases at J, with 8 bases between the two ends. This CDR3 spans 13 amino acids. Here the CDR3 DNA reads TGTGCCAGTAGTATCTTCCGGGACACTGAAGCTTTCTTT. Translation: CASSIFRDTEAFF. The full variable domain, rest sourced from reference TRBV19 and TRBJ1-1, is DGGITQSPKYLFRKEGQNVTLSCEQNLNHDAMYWYRQDPGQGLRLIYYSQIVNDFQKGDIAEGYSVSREKKESFPLTVTSAQKNPTAFYLCASSIFRDTEAFFGQGTRLTVV.

Comments on this clonotype: Compared with germline, one end of the junction differs, possibly owing to a read error. The V gene is TRBV10-3, the J gene TRBJ1-2; D is perhaps TRBD1 (5 bases). This CDR3 spans 13 amino acids. Germline-derived CDR1 and CDR2 are ENHRY and SYGVKD. In DNA, the CDR3 is TGTGCCATCAGGGAGTCGGGGGAATATGGCTACACCTTC. It is translated as CAIRESGEYGYTF.

This clonotype was observed a few times. This rearrangement joins TRBV24-1 to TRBJ2-5; D remains ambiguous. V gave up 3 bases and J gave up 2 bases, with 12 bases separating them. CDR3 length: 15 residues. Germline V gene sequence: CDR1 KGHDR, CDR2 SFDVKD. The CDR3 protein is CATSDPRLGQETQYF. The CDR3 DNA reads TGTGCCACCAGTGATCCAAGACTGGGGCAAGAGACCCAGTACTTC.

This chain's CDR3 is CASSPTSGSYTGELFF. Here the CDR3 DNA reads TGCGCCAGCAGCCCGACTAGCGGGAGCTACACCGGGGAGCTGTTTTTT. The genes are TRBV5-1 and TRBJ2-2; 12 bases are shared with TRBD2. The germline V gene has CDR1 SGHRS and CDR2 YFSETQ. V shed 4 bases and J 3 bases; nucleotides not matched to a gene: 4. This CDR3 is 16 amino acids long.

This clonotype was found many times. CDR3 residues: CSASIAPGNQPQHF. The DNA for the CDR3 is TGCAGTGCTAGCATAGCCCCAGGCAATCAGCCCCAGCATTTT. V gene TRBV20-1 combines with J gene TRBJ1-5; D call uncertain. With 3 bases removed from V and 2 bases from J, the gap between germline ends came to 11 bases. Germline assignment: CDR1 DFQATT and CDR2 SNEGSKA (reference sequence). The CDR3 has 14 residues.

The gene calls are TRBV5-6 and TRBJ2-1; the D call may be TRBD1 or TRBD2 (5 bases each). Trimming shortened V by 1 base and J by 15 bases, and 20 bases separated the two germline ends. CDR3 length equals 14 residues. Germline V gene sequence: CDR1 SGHDT, CDR2 YYEEEE. The CDR3, as DNA: TGTGCCAGCAGCTTGAACGCCGGGACCTGGGTAGCGTTCTTC. This gives the protein CASSLNAGTWVAFF.